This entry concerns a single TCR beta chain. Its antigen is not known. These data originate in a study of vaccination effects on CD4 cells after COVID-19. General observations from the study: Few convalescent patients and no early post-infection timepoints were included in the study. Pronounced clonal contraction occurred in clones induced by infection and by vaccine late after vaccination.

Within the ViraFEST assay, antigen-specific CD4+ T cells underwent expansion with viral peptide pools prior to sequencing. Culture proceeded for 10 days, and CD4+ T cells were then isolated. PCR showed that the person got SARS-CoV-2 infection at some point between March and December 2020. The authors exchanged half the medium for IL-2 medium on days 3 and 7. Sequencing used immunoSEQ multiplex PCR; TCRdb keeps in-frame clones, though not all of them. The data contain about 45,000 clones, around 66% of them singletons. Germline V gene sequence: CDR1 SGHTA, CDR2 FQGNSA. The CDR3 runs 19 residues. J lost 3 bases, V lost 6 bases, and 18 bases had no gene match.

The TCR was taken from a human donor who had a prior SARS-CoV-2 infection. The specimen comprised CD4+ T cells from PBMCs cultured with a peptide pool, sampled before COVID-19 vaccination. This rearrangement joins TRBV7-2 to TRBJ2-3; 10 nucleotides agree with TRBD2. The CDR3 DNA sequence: TGTGCCAGCAGTTATCGCATTAGCGGGAGGTACGGTCGGACAGATACGCAGTATTTT. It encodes CASSYRISGRYGRTDTQYF.